Listed below are T cell receptor beta chains from one sample, sequenced in a study of blood T cell repertoires in COVID-19. Sequencing used immunoSEQ multiplex PCR; TCRdb keeps in-frame clones, though not all of them. Among some 160,000 clones listed, about 86% were seen once. Sequences were obtained from peripheral blood. These TCRs come from a woman between 70 and 85 years old who had recovered from COVID-19. CDR3s include the opening cysteine and the closing phenylalanine or tryptophan. D genes are given only for firm matches. Not every row has a clone size; where given, it reads once, few, many or a size class.

cdr3_nt cdr3_aa cdr3_length d_call j_call clone_size v_call
TGCGCCAGCAGCCCGTGGGCGGGCGGGAGGCCGGGGGGTGAGCAGTTCTTC CASSPWAGGRPGGEQFF 17 TRBD2 TRBJ2-1 . TRBV4-1
TGTGCCAGCAGGTCGGGGGGCGGGGAGACCCAGTACTTC CASRSGGGETQYF 13 . TRBJ2-5 . TRBV2
TGTGCCAGCAGTTTGTCCCCAGAAGAGACCCAGTACTTC CASSLSPEETQYF 13 . TRBJ2-5 . TRBV12-3/TRBV12-4
TGTGCCACCCGGGCCACTGCGGGTCCCACCGGGGAGCTGTTTTTT CATRATAGPTGELFF 15 . TRBJ2-2 . TRBV24-1
TGTGCCAGCAGCTTATGGGCCCTCCCGCAGGGTATCGCTGAAGCTTTCTTT CASSLWALPQGIAEAFF 17 . TRBJ1-1 . TRBV7-2
TGTGCCAGCAGTTTTGAGCCCCCCAAGCCCCAGCATTTT CASSFEPPKPQHF 13 . TRBJ1-5 . TRBV12-3/TRBV12-4
TGCGCCAGCAGCCGGGCCGGTGGGGAGAATTCTGAAGCTTTCTTT CASSRAGGENSEAFF 15 . TRBJ1-1 . TRBV5-1
TGTGCCAGCAACCCCGGGACTAGCGGGTACAATGAGCAGTTCTTC CASNPGTSGYNEQFF 15 TRBD2 TRBJ2-1 many TRBV5-4
TGTGCCAGCAGGAGCCCGGGAGCAGCCTACAATGAGCAGTTCTTC CASRSPGAAYNEQFF 15 . TRBJ2-1 . TRBV7-3
TGTGCCAGCACCCTGTCGGGGGACTCCTACGAGCAGTACTTC CASTLSGDSYEQYF 14 . TRBJ2-7 . TRBV7-2
TGCGCCAGCAGCCCCGGACGGGGTAATGAAAAACTGTTTTTT CASSPGRGNEKLFF 14 . TRBJ1-4 . TRBV5-1
TGTGCCAGCAGTCGGACTAGCGGGAGGTGGGAGACCCAGTACTTC CASSRTSGRWETQYF 15 TRBD2 TRBJ2-5 . TRBV28
TGTGCCAGCAGCTTAGCGGGGGCTTATGGCTACACCTTC CASSLAGAYGYTF 13 . TRBJ1-2 . TRBV7-8
TGTGCCAGCAGCTTAGACCCCAGAAATTCACCCCTCCACTTT CASSLDPRNSPLHF 14 . TRBJ1-6 . TRBV7-9